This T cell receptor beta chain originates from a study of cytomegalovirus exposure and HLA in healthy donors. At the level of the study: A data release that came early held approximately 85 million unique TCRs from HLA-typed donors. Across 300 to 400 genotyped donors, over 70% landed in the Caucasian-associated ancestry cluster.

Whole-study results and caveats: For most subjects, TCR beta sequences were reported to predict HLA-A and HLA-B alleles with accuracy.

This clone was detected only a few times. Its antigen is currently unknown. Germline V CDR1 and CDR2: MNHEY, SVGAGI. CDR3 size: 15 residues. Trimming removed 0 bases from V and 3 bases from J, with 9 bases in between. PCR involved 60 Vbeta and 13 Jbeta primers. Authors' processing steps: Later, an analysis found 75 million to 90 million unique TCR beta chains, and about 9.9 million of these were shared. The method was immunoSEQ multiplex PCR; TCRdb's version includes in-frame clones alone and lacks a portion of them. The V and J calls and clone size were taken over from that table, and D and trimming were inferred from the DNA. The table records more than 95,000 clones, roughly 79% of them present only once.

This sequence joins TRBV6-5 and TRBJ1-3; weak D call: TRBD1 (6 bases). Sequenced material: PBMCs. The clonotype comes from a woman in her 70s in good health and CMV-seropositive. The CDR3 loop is CASSYSETGGNTIYF. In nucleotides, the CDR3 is TGTGCCAGCAGTTACTCGGAGACAGGTGGAAACACCATATATTTT.